These 11 T cell receptor beta chains originate from one sample sequenced in a study of blood T cell repertoires in COVID-19. Measured with immunoSEQ multiplex PCR; TCRdb has only the in-frame clones, and not every one. The sample includes tens of thousands of clones, 65% to 90% of them seen just once. Sequencing used peripheral blood. The receptors derive from a man between 60 and 75 years old with acute or convalescent COVID-19.

J is TRBJ1-2 and V is TRBV5-1, with D possibly TRBD1 on 6 matching bases. This CDR3 is built from 13 residues. The V end was cut by 4 bases, the J end by 6 bases, with 13 bases between. The germline CDR1 and CDR2 sequences are SGHRS and YFSETQ. The CDR3: CASSTTGNDGYTF. The CDR3 region has the DNA TGCGCCAGCAGCACGACAGGAAATGATGGCTACACCTTC.

The V gene is TRBV28, the J gene TRBJ1-1; D gene ambiguous. From germline, CDR1 is MDHEN and CDR2 SYDVKM. This CDR3 has 14 amino acids. Trimming pared 1 base from V and 10 bases from J, leaving 16 bases between. The CDR3 protein is CASSLSSLQVGAFF. CDR3 in DNA: TGTGCCAGCAGTTTATCCTCGTTGCAGGTTGGAGCTTTCTTT.

V usage is TRBV28 and J usage is TRBJ1-2; 7 bases line up with TRBD1. Germline CDR1 reads MDHEN; CDR2 reads SYDVKM. The V segment lost 5 bases and the J segment 5 bases; nucleotides outside the gene matches: 8. CDR3 length equals 14 residues. In nucleotides, the CDR3 is TGTGCCAGCAGTCCAGGGGGTAATTGGTATGGCTACACCTTC. The encoded protein is CASSPGGNWYGYTF.

The chain combines TRBV7-2 with TRBJ2-7; 9 bases match TRBD1. The CDR3 is 15 residues long. Germline assignment: CDR1 SGHTA and CDR2 FQGNSA. Losses at the gene ends were 10 bases for V and 2 bases for J; bases not matched to a gene: 12. The CDR3 DNA is TGTGCCACCCGTACCGGGACAGGGTGGACCTACGAGCAGTACTTC. Translating it yields CATRTGTGWTYEQYF.

The chain couples TRBV4-1 to TRBJ1-5, with 12 bases lining up with TRBD1. The germline V gene encodes CDR1 MGHRA and CDR2 YSYEKL. V shed 4 bases, J shed 6 bases, and the junction held 16 bases outside the gene matches. This CDR3 has 19 amino acids. CDR3 sequence (DNA): TGCGCCAGCAGCCCATCACGCGGGACAGGGGGCTTAGGATCTCAGCCCCAGCATTTT. As protein: CASSPSRGTGGLGSQPQHF.

The chain carries TRBV6-5 and TRBJ2-3; D might be TRBD2 (6 bases). CDR1 is MNHEY, CDR2 SVGAGI, per germline. Deletions cut 4 bases from V and 7 bases from J, with 18 bases between. The CDR3 runs 15 residues. The CDR3 sequence: CASSWLVDAGYTQYF. CDR3 nucleotide sequence: TGTGCCAGCAGTTGGTTAGTGGACGCGGGATATACGCAGTATTTT.

This chain links TRBV4-1 with TRBJ2-5; no clear D. Germline V gives CDR1 MGHRA, CDR2 YSYEKL. V lost 1 base, J lost 1 base, and 13 bases lay in between. The CDR3 is 16 amino acids. The CDR3 region is CASSQGVLPIQETQYF. CDR3 nucleotides: TGCGCCAGCAGCCAAGGCGTTTTACCAATCCAAGAGACCCAGTACTTC.

The J gene is TRBJ2-5, the V gene TRBV30, with D possibly being TRBD2 (6 bases). The V gene's germline CDR1 is GTSNPN and CDR2 SVGIG (reference sequence). This CDR3 region has 14 residues. The V end was cut by 4 bases, the J end by 2 bases, with 14 bases between. CDR3: CAWNRGTVQETQYF. CDR3 DNA sequence: TGTGCCTGGAACCGCGGGACGGTACAAGAGACCCAGTACTTC.

This chain links TRBV6-5 with TRBJ2-7; D is uncertain. The CDR3 loop spans 12 amino acids. CDR1 is MNHEY, CDR2 SVGAGI, per germline. Trimming left V 7 bases short and J 6 bases short, with 13 bases between. The CDR3 DNA reads as TGTGCCAGCAATCATCTATTCGGCGAGCAGTACGTC. Its translation is CASNHLFGEQYV.

The chain is built from TRBV11-2 and TRBJ1-6, with D perhaps matching TRBD1 (5 bases). Germline V gene lookup returns CDR1 SGHAT and CDR2 FQNNGV. V was clipped by 7 bases and J by 6 bases, with 19 bases between them. The CDR3 totals 16 residues. The CDR3 spells CASNARGRVSNSPLHF. CDR3 nucleotide sequence: TGTGCCAGCAACGCCAGAGGCAGGGTTTCTAATTCACCCCTCCACTTT.

The genes are TRBV6-2 or TRBV6-3 and TRBJ1-5, with D maybe TRBD1 (6 bases). V lost 2 bases, J lost 9 bases, and 14 bases lay in between. Germline V gene sequence: CDR1 MNHEY, CDR2 SVGEGT. The CDR3 spans 14 residues. CDR3: CASSYGGGQVPQHF. CDR3 sequence (DNA): TGTGCCAGCAGTTACGGTGGGGGCCAAGTGCCCCAGCATTTT.